This TCR beta chain was retrieved from a study of blood T cell repertoires in COVID-19. CDR1 and CDR2 (germline): SEHNR, FQNEAQ (reference sequence). The CDR3 contains 13 residues. The V gene lost 11 bases and the J gene lost 0 bases, with 12 bases spanning the gap. Some clones are missing from TCRdb's copy, which holds only in-frame ones; the method was immunoSEQ multiplex PCR. The table has approximately 46,000 clones, under 90% seen once. Material: peripheral blood. This sequence was found in a woman of 80 years or more with COVID-19, enrolled during active disease. The chain couples TRBV7-9 to TRBJ2-3, with TRBD2 as a possible D gene (6 bases). This CDR3 reads CAGTSTSTDTQYF. The DNA for the CDR3 is TGTGCCGGGACTTCCACTAGCACAGATACGCAGTATTTT. The full variable domain, completed using reference TRBV7-9 and TRBJ2-3, is DTGVSQNPRHKITKRGQNVTFRCDPISEHNRLYWYRQTLGQGPEFLTYFQNEAQLEKSRLLSDRFSAERPKGSFSTLEIQRTEQGDSAMYLCAGTSTSTDTQYFGPGTRLTVL.